The next 13 T cell receptor beta chains were all read from a single sample in a study of T cells in Graves' hyperthyroidism and ophthalmopathy. Amplification yielded TCR beta CDR3 regions, with RNA transcripts as the source. When the TCR CDR3 underwent first-round RT-PCR, the HTBI primer set was used. Each CDR3 protein is one row after TCRdb ran MiXCR on the multiplex PCR reads. In the table there are hundreds of thousands of distinct CDR3 sequences, about a fifth of which are singletons. The material sequenced was blood. These receptors were taken from a man younger than 40 with Graves' ophthalmopathy.

This clonotype has a handful of counts. V usage is TRBV5-6 and J usage is TRBJ2-1; 13 nucleotides agree with TRBD2. CDR3 length: 16 residues. J lost 10 bases, V lost 6 bases, and 13 bases had no gene match. Germline CDR1 is SGHDT and CDR2 is YYEEEE. The CDR3 DNA sequence: TGTGCCAGCACCCCATGGACTAGCGGGAGACTATGGGAGCAGTTCTTC. Encoded protein: CASTPWTSGRLWEQFF.

This clonotype was counted at least ten times. The rearrangement links TRBV28 to TRBJ1-1; D is unclear. The CDR3 runs to 13 residues. V shed 5 bases and J shed 3 bases, with 10 bases lying between them. CDR1 and CDR2 from the germline V gene are MDHEN and SYDVKM. CDR3 amino acids: CASSRIGDTEAFF. The CDR3 DNA reads TGTGCCAGCAGTAGGATTGGCGACACTGAAGCTTTCTTT.

This clonotype occurred a few times. Given a much more abundant clone one base away, this may be a read error. The genes are TRBV28 and TRBJ1-2; no clear D. Germline CDR1 and CDR2: MDHEN and SYDVKM. CDR3 size: 12 residues. This chain's CDR3 is CASRDFSYGCTF. The CDR3 nucleotides are TGTGCCAGCAGGGACTTTTCATATGGCTGCACCTTC.

This clonotype turned up a few times. V gene TRBV28 combines with J gene TRBJ1-1; D is perhaps TRBD1 (5 bases). Germline assignment: CDR1 MDHEN and CDR2 SYDVKM. This CDR3 comprises 16 residues. V dropped 5 bases and J dropped 0 bases, with 16 bases sitting between them. In DNA, the CDR3 is TGTGCCAGCAGTCGACCGGCCGGGACTATGAACACTGAAGCTTTCTTT. This gives the protein CASSRPAGTMNTEAFF.

This clonotype was seen repeatedly, ten times or more. The rearrangement uses TRBV2 and TRBJ1-5; D not certain. From germline, CDR1 is SNHLY and CDR2 FYNNEI. The CDR3 has 14 amino acids. Trimming left V 2 bases short and J 4 bases short, with 9 bases between. CDR3 sequence reads: CASSERAGNQPQHF. DNA for the CDR3: TGTGCCAGCAGTGAAAGAGCGGGGAATCAGCCCCAGCATTTT.

J is TRBJ2-5 and V is TRBV20-1; either TRBD1 or TRBD2 may fit D (7 bases each). The germline CDR1 and CDR2 sequences are DFQATT and SNEGSKA (reference sequence). The V and J ends lost 3 bases and 5 bases respectively, with 13 bases between them. This CDR3 contains 13 residues. In DNA, the CDR3 is TGCAGTGCTAGTCAGGGGGGGCGGGAGACCCAGTACTTC. This gives the protein CSASQGGRETQYF.

J is TRBJ1-5 and V is TRBV19; TRBD1 might be the D (5 bases). Germline-derived CDR1 and CDR2 are LNHDA and SQIVND (reference sequence). This CDR3 region has 13 residues. V was trimmed by 9 bases and J by 11 bases, leaving 20 bases between them. CDR3 sequence (DNA): TGTGCCAGCCGCGGCGGGGGGTCGCAGTCCCAGCATTTT. It translates to CASRGGGSQSQHF.

This clonotype was picked up a small number of times. The chain has TRBV20-1 and TRBJ2-7; tentative D call: TRBD1 (5 bases). The germline V gene has CDR1 DFQATT and CDR2 SNEGSKA (reference sequence). The CDR3 has 15 amino acids. Trimming left V 3 bases short and J 5 bases short, with 20 bases between. CDR3 DNA: TGCAGTGCTAGTCAAACAGCCCGTTCCAGGGACGAGCAGTACTTC. This encodes CSASQTARSRDEQYF.

There are many counts of this clonotype. The J gene is TRBJ2-7, the V gene TRBV5-1; 10 bases map to TRBD2. The junction had 4 bases not matched to a gene; V was cut back by 6 bases and J by 1 base. The CDR3 covers 14 residues. From germline, CDR1 is SGHRS and CDR2 YFSETQ. For the CDR3, the DNA is TGCGCCAGCACCCAGCGGGAGGGATCCTACGAGCAGTACTTC. Translating gives CASTQREGSYEQYF.

The sample holds many counts of this clonotype. The genes are TRBV3-1 and TRBJ1-4, with 8 bases fitting TRBD1. The ends lost 3 bases at V and 8 bases at J; junction bases unmatched: 5. CDR1 is LGHDT and CDR2 is YNNKEL in the germline V gene (reference sequence). The length of the CDR3 is 14 residues. The CDR3 nucleotides read TGTGCCAGCAGCCAGCGGACAGGGTTCGAAAAACTGTTTTTT. Its protein product is CASSQRTGFEKLFF.

This chain links TRBV20-1 with TRBJ2-1; the match to TRBD1 covers 7 bases. Germline V lookup: CDR1 DFQATT, CDR2 SNEGSKA (reference sequence). The CDR3 has 16 amino acids. V gave up 4 bases and J gave up 2 bases; unmatched junction bases: 11. The CDR3 nucleotides are TGCAGTGCTATTTCCCCTGGGACAGCGACCTACAATGAGCAGTTCTTC. Its protein product is CSAISPGTATYNEQFF.

A note on this clonotype: A much larger clonotype is one base distant, so this may be a read error. The chain's CDR3 is CAGSLKGEGQPQHF. CDR3 sequence (DNA): TGTGCCGGCAGTTTGAAAGGGGAAGGTCAGCCCCAGCATTTT. The J gene is TRBJ1-5, the V gene TRBV12-3 or TRBV12-4, with a weak D call TRBD1 (5 bases). The CDR3 sequence is 14 residues long.

This clonotype was recorded a few times. V and J are TRBV24-1 and TRBJ2-3; 13 nucleotides align to TRBD2. This CDR3 is built from 18 residues. CDR1 and CDR2 from the germline V gene are KGHDR and SFDVKD. V was clipped by 7 bases and J by 3 bases; unmatched bases: 12. CDR3 sequence reads: CATSFPGLAGVLTDTQYF. In nucleotides, the CDR3 is TGTGCCACCAGCTTCCCCGGACTAGCGGGAGTTCTGACAGATACGCAGTATTTT.